The 24 T cell receptor beta chains reported below all come from one sample, sequenced in a study of T cells in Graves' hyperthyroidism and ophthalmopathy. Regions amplified from RNA transcripts were the TCR beta CDR3 regions. The HTBI primer set was used in a first-round RT-PCR of the TCR CDR3. MiXCR was run by TCRdb on the multiplex PCR reads, yielding one entry per CDR3 protein. The sample lists about 130,000 distinct CDR3 sequences; around 21% were seen once. The sample consisted of blood. The receptors originated from a woman aged 50 to 65 with Graves' hyperthyroidism that later progressed to Graves' ophthalmopathy.

The chain joins TRBV27 to TRBJ1-5, with a possible D match to TRBD1 (6 bases). V dropped 4 bases and J dropped 4 bases, with 11 bases sitting between them. Looked up from germline, CDR1 is MNHEY and CDR2 is SMNVEV (reference sequence). The CDR3 length is 14 residues. This CDR3 is CASSYQGLNQPQHF. CDR3 bases: TGTGCCAGCAGTTACCAGGGGTTGAATCAGCCCCAGCATTTT.

This clonotype was seen repeatedly, ten times or more. DNA for the CDR3: TGCAGTGTTCGGACAGGGGGAGCAGAGACCCAGTACTTC. This translates into CSVRTGGAETQYF. The chain uses TRBV20-1 and TRBJ2-5, with TRBD1 matching over 10 bases. The germline gives CDR1 DFQATT, CDR2 SNEGSKA (reference sequence). The CDR3 contains 13 residues. Trimming at V came to 7 bases and at J to 4 bases, leaving 6 bases not matched to a gene.

The sample holds many counts of this clonotype. The chain combines TRBV28 with TRBJ2-4; D might be TRBD1 (5 bases). Germline V gene data show CDR1 as MDHEN and CDR2 as SYDVKM. There are 14 residues in the CDR3. V dropped 6 bases and J dropped 0 bases, with 9 bases sitting between them. The CDR3 loop reads CASRKTVAKNIQYF. The DNA of the CDR3 is TGTGCCAGCAGAAAGACAGTAGCCAAAAACATTCAGTACTTC.

This clonotype was observed many times. The chain has TRBV10-3 and TRBJ1-1; no definite D call. Germline CDR1 is ENHRY and CDR2 is SYGVKD. The germline V and J ends were trimmed by 10 bases and 1 base, with 10 bases remaining between them. This CDR3 is built from 12 residues. CDR3 in amino acids: CATNGGNTEAFF. As DNA, the CDR3 is TGTGCCACCAACGGAGGGAACACTGAAGCTTTCTTT.

This clonotype was observed at least ten times. V and J are TRBV7-3 and TRBJ2-2; 7 bases are shared with TRBD2. The germline V gene encodes CDR1 SGHTA and CDR2 FQGTGA. The ends lost 5 bases at V and 7 bases at J; junction bases unmatched: 10. The CDR3 consists of 15 residues. The CDR3 here is CASSPAGASGGELFF. In DNA, the CDR3 is TGTGCCAGCAGCCCCGCGGGAGCCTCGGGCGGGGAGCTGTTTTTT.

This clonotype was seen once. In DNA, the CDR3 is TGTGCCAGCACCCTGGCCAGGGTCCCCACCGGGGAGCTGTTTTTT. It specifies CASTLARVPTGELFF. The chain couples TRBV28 to TRBJ2-2, with a tentative D call TRBD1 (5 bases). CDR1 and CDR2 from the germline V gene are MDHEN and SYDVKM. This CDR3 has 15 amino acids. Trimming stripped 7 bases from V and 4 bases from J, with 16 bases between.

V gene TRBV6-1 combines with J gene TRBJ1-4; TRBD1 matches at 7 bases. From germline, CDR1 is MNHNS and CDR2 SASEGT. V trimming: 5 bases; J trimming: 8 bases; junction bases outside the gene matches: 8. The CDR3 runs 14 residues. DNA of the CDR3: TGTGCCAGCAGTACCCCAGGGGGACGGGAAAAACTGTTTTTT. It specifies CASSTPGGREKLFF.

This clonotype was counted only a few times. The chain is built from TRBV19 and TRBJ1-2; a weak D match, TRBD1 (6 bases). Trimming cost V 3 bases and J 8 bases, with 13 bases left between them. The CDR3 totals 13 residues. Germline CDR1 is LNHDA and CDR2 is SQIVND (reference sequence). The CDR3 DNA reads as TGTGCCAGTAGTATCGGCGGGGGCGCAGGCTACACCTTC. The encoded protein is CASSIGGGAGYTF.

This clonotype came up many times. The CDR3 bases are TGTGCCAGCAGCCACCTAGCGGGAGGGCCCCTATCGCAGTTCTTC. It specifies CASSHLAGGPLSQFF. The chain couples TRBV3-1 to TRBJ2-1; 12 bases fit TRBD2. The CDR3 extends over 15 amino acids. V dropped 3 bases and J dropped 12; count of bases not matched to a gene: 9. Germline CDR1 reads LGHDT; CDR2 reads YNNKEL (reference sequence).

This clonotype was observed many times. This sequence joins TRBV28 and TRBJ1-1, with 8 bases aligning to TRBD1. The V and J ends lost 6 bases and 1 base, in that order; junction bases with no gene match: 4. The length of the CDR3 is 14 residues. CDR1 and CDR2 (germline): MDHEN, SYDVKM. The CDR3 region has the DNA TGTGCCAGCAGATCAGGGGGCCAGAACACTGAAGCTTTCTTT. Translated: CASRSGGQNTEAFF.

As regards this clonotype: The junction does not match germline at one end; this may be a read error. CDR3 loop: CASSQDIRTSEDTQYF. The CDR3 DNA reads TGCGCCAGCAGCCAAGATATAAGGACTAGCGAAGATACGCAGTATTTT. The rearrangement links TRBV11-3 to TRBJ2-3, with 9 bases fitting TRBD2. CDR1 is SGHNT, CDR2 YENEEA, per germline. CDR3 length equals 16 residues. The whole variable domain, filled in from reference TRBV11-3 and TRBJ2-3, reads EAGVVQSPRYKIIEKKQPVAFWCNPISGHNTLYWYLQNLGQGPELLIRYENEEAVDDSQLPKDRFSAERLKGVDSTLKIQPAELGDSAVYLCASSQDIRTSEDTQYFGPGTRLTVL.

This clonotype was seen many times. The rearrangement links TRBV18 to TRBJ1-1, with D possibly being TRBD1 (6 bases). V was trimmed by 3 bases and J by 6 bases, leaving 14 bases between them. The V gene's germline CDR1 is KGHSH and CDR2 LQKENI. The CDR3 has 14 residues. The CDR3 coding sequence is TGTGCCAGCTCACCCTACAGGGATCTTCCTGAAGCTTTCTTT. Protein product: CASSPYRDLPEAFF.

This rearrangement joins TRBV7-9 to TRBJ2-6, with D unclear. With 10 bases removed from V and 0 bases from J, the gap between germline ends came to 4 bases. In germline, CDR1 is SEHNR, CDR2 FQNEAQ (reference sequence). The CDR3 sequence is 12 residues long. The CDR3 DNA is TGTGCCATCGACTCTGGGGCCAACGTCCTGACTTTC. It encodes CAIDSGANVLTF.

This clonotype was found many times. The chain has TRBV9 and TRBJ2-5; D ambiguous. Deletions cut 1 base from V and 4 bases from J, with 14 bases between. The CDR3 is made up of 15 amino acids. Germline assignment: CDR1 SGDLS and CDR2 YYNGEE. The CDR3, as DNA: TGTGCCAGCAGCGTAAGTCCGGGCGGTCGAGAGACCCAGTACTTC. Amino acid sequence: CASSVSPGGRETQYF.

The rearrangement joins TRBV5-4 to TRBJ1-1, with 9 bases that match TRBD1. Losses at the gene ends were 0 bases for V and 11 bases for J; bases not matched to a gene: 11. Looked up from germline, CDR1 is SGHNT and CDR2 is YYREEE (reference sequence). This CDR3 has 15 residues. CDR3 protein: CASSLGIVRTGDAFF. CDR3 DNA sequence: TGTGCCAGCAGCTTGGGGATTGTGAGGACAGGGGATGCTTTCTTT.

V usage is TRBV4-1 and J usage is TRBJ1-5, with 7 positions matching TRBD1. The J segment lost 9 bases and the V segment lost 0 bases, leaving 11 bases of the junction unmatched. Germline-derived CDR1 and CDR2 are MGHRA and YSYEKL. The CDR3 is 16 residues long. The CDR3 reads CASSQDTGVGERPQHF. CDR3 coding DNA: TGCGCCAGCAGCCAAGACACAGGGGTAGGAGAGCGGCCCCAGCATTTT.

The CDR3 reads CAWSVQVGFYEQYV. The CDR3 nucleotides are TGTGCCTGGAGTGTACAGGTCGGATTCTACGAGCAGTACGTC. The J gene is TRBJ2-7, the V gene TRBV30; D perhaps matches TRBD1 (5 bases). The V gene lost 0 bases and the J gene lost 3 bases, with 12 bases spanning the gap. The CDR3 extends over 14 amino acids. Germline-derived CDR1 and CDR2 are GTSNPN and SVGIG (reference sequence).

This clonotype has at least ten counts. The chain recombines TRBV2 with TRBJ2-3; TRBD2 aligns across 8 bases. The CDR3 is 15 amino acids. Germline V gene sequence: CDR1 SNHLY, CDR2 FYNNEI. V lost 5 bases to trimming and J lost 3 bases; unmatched junction nucleotides: 7. Written as DNA, the CDR3 is TGTGCCAGCAGTAGCCTAGCGGGCGGGACAGATACGCAGTATTTT. This translates into CASSSLAGGTDTQYF.

The V gene is TRBV19, the J gene TRBJ1-1; possible D gene TRBD1, 6 bases. Germline loops: CDR1 LNHDA, CDR2 SQIVND (reference sequence). This CDR3 is 17 amino acids long. Trimming removed 3 bases at V and 3 bases at J, with 20 bases between. CDR3 sequence: CASSILPEVKGDTEAFF. CDR3 nucleotide sequence: TGTGCCAGTAGTATTCTTCCCGAAGTCAAGGGGGACACTGAAGCTTTCTTT.

The V call is TRBV6-2 or TRBV6-3, the J call TRBJ2-3, with TRBD1 matching 7 bases. This CDR3 has 15 residues. The V segment lost 5 bases and the J segment 2 bases; nucleotides outside the gene matches: 7. Germline CDR1 MNHEY, CDR2 SVGEGT. CDR3 sequence (DNA): TGTGCCAGCAGTGTAACAGGGGACCTCACAGATACGCAGTATTTT. Its translation: CASSVTGDLTDTQYF.

This clonotype is a singleton in its sample. The CDR3 reads CSAGGPVAYEQYF. The CDR3, as DNA: TGCAGTGCTGGGGGGCCGGTAGCCTACGAGCAGTACTTC. J is TRBJ2-7 and V is TRBV20-1; D may be TRBD1 or TRBD2 (6 bases each). Germline values: CDR1 DFQATT, CDR2 SNEGSKA (reference sequence). CDR3 length: 13 residues. Trimming removed 5 bases at V and 2 bases at J, with 13 bases between.

The chain uses TRBV20-1 and TRBJ2-3, with D perhaps matching TRBD2 (5 bases). Germline-derived CDR1 and CDR2 are DFQATT and SNEGSKA (reference sequence). The CDR3 sequence is 13 residues long. V was trimmed by 5 bases and J by 0 bases, leaving 9 bases between them. The CDR3 nucleotides read TGCAGTGCTGGCGGGCCAAGCACAGATACGCAGTATTTT. It yields the protein CSAGGPSTDTQYF.

V gene TRBV10-3 combines with J gene TRBJ2-2; TRBD2 aligns across 7 bases. The V gene's germline CDR1 is ENHRY and CDR2 SYGVKD. CDR3 length: 13 amino acids. The trim removed 8 bases at V and 7 bases at J, leaving 7 bases unmatched. CDR3 coding DNA: TGTGCCATCGGAACGGGAGGTGGCGGGGAGCTGTTTTTT. Translating gives CAIGTGGGGELFF.

The chain is built from TRBV9 and TRBJ1-1; D unclear. CDR1 SGDLS and CDR2 YYNGEE come from the germline V gene. This CDR3 spans 18 amino acids. V was pared by 0 bases and J by 0 bases, with 18 bases between. CDR3 nucleotides: TGTGCCAGCAGCGTAGAAGTTGGGAGCCCGAACATGAACACTGAAGCTTTCTTT. Encoded protein: CASSVEVGSPNMNTEAFF.